These 32 T cell receptor beta chains originate from one sample sequenced in a study of T cell clonality in common variable immunodeficiency. The data were produced by immunoSEQ multiplex PCR, yet TCRdb's version contains in-frame clones alone and is incomplete. This repertoire holds about 20,000 clones, and none appear only once. These receptors' targets are unknown. General study findings and limits: In common variable immunodeficiency, TCR beta chains reportedly carried fewer deletions and N-nucleotide insertions.

Sequences were obtained from peripheral blood mononuclear cells. These receptors all come from a human donor with common variable immunodeficiency.

This clone was observed a handful of times. Sequencing ends 3 residues short of the CDR3 end; the germline J gene provides the rest. The rearrangement joins TRBV19 to TRBJ2-1; D not certain. The CDR3 length is 14 residues. Germline V gene sequence: CDR1 LNHDA, CDR2 SQIVND (reference sequence). The V end was cut by 2 bases, the J end by 6 bases, with 11 bases between. CDR3 sequence reads: CASSIWKQSNEQFF. The DNA read from the CDR3 is TGTGCCAGTAGTATATGGAAACAGTCCAATGAG.

This clone was seen a handful of times. The read halts 3 residues ahead of the CDR3 end, with the missing end drawn from the germline J gene. The chain uses TRBV7-9 and TRBJ2-3; possibly TRBD2 for D (5 bases). The CDR3 sequence is 13 residues long. Per germline, CDR1 SEHNR and CDR2 FQNEAQ (reference sequence). Trimming took 1 base from V and 4 from J, leaving 6 bases between them. The DNA read from the CDR3 is TGTGCCAGCAGCTTAGGAGGGCCAGATACG. It specifies CASSLGGPDT. The whole CDR3 protein reads CASSLGGPDTQYF.

This clone was seen a handful of times. The read is 3 residues too short to cover the CDR3 end, so that end is filled in from the germline J gene. This chain connects TRBV7-9 to TRBJ1-1; 9 positions agree with TRBD1. Germline V lookup: CDR1 SEHNR, CDR2 FQNEAQ (reference sequence). This CDR3 comprises 14 residues. V lost 5 bases, J lost 6 bases, and 7 bases stayed unmatched. The CDR3 protein is CASSQTGQGPEAFF. The CDR3 bases that were read are TGTGCCAGCAGCCAGACGGGACAGGGCCCTGAA.

To note about this clone: The CDR3 end lies 3 residues beyond the end of the read and is filled in from the germline J gene. The chain combines TRBV7-9 with TRBJ2-5, with TRBD2 as a possible D gene (5 bases). CDR3 size: 15 residues. CDR1 and CDR2 (germline): SEHNR, FQNEAQ (reference sequence). V lost 5 bases and J 5 bases, leaving 18 bases between the germline ends. CDR3 DNA (partial): TGTGCCAGCAGCCCTCGGACCGCCCCGGGGGAGACC. It codes for CASSPRTAPGET. From start to end, the CDR3 is CASSPRTAPGETQYF.

A few counts support this clone. The CDR3 end is not reached by the read, which stops 3 residues before it; the germline J gene fills it in. The gene calls are TRBV7-9 and TRBJ2-4; D unclear. The germline V gene encodes CDR1 SEHNR and CDR2 FQNEAQ (reference sequence). The CDR3 totals 14 residues. The V end was cut by 1 base, the J end by 4 bases, with 8 bases between. The sequenced CDR3 bases are TGTGCCAGCAGCTTAGAAGACAATAAAAACATT. Translating it yields CASSLEDNKNI. The whole CDR3 reads CASSLEDNKNIQYF.

On this clone: The read ends 3 residues early relative to the CDR3; the germline J gene fills the gap. The rearrangement links TRBV29-1 to TRBJ1-2; no firm D call. V shed 4 bases and J shed 7 bases, with 16 bases lying between them. The germline V gene encodes CDR1 SQVTM and CDR2 ANQGSEA. The CDR3 is 13 residues long. The CDR3 here is CSVVGGQKTGYTF. CDR3 DNA (partial): TGCAGCGTTGTAGGTGGGCAGAAGACTGGC.

This clone was seen at least ten times. Sequencing ends 3 residues short of the CDR3 end; the germline J gene provides the rest. V and J are TRBV5-1 and TRBJ1-1, with 8 nucleotides matching TRBD1. The V gene end was trimmed by 4 bases and the J gene end by 1 base; junction bases not matched to a gene: 6. Germline CDR1 and CDR2: SGHRS and YFSETQ. The CDR3 runs 15 residues. The CDR3 DNA, read in part, is TGCGCCAGCAGCGTGGGGACAGGATGGAACACTGAA. It translates to CASSVGTGWNTE. The CDR3 in full is CASSVGTGWNTEAFF.

Comments on this clone: The sequenced fragment ends 3 residues before the CDR3 boundary, so the rest is inferred from the germline J gene. This rearrangement joins TRBV18 to TRBJ2-7; D remains ambiguous. Trimming pared 5 bases from V and 0 bases from J, leaving 11 bases between. The CDR3 covers 14 residues. The V gene's germline CDR1 is KGHSH and CDR2 LQKENI. CDR3 sequence: CASSSQDLSYEQYF. The sequenced part of the CDR3 DNA is TGTGCCAGCTCAAGCCAGGATCTCTCCTACGAG.

This clone was counted between two and nine times. The CDR3 is cut off 3 residues early in the read; its end comes from the germline J gene. This chain connects TRBV7-3 to TRBJ1-1, with a tentative D call TRBD1 (6 bases). The CDR3 spans 15 residues. V shed 2 bases and J shed 1 base, with 11 bases lying between them. CDR1 and CDR2 from the germline V gene are SGHTA and FQGTGA. The CDR3 bases that were read are TGTGCCAGCAGCTTAGGCGGGACATCGAACACTGAA. Translation gives CASSLGGTSNTE. The CDR3 in full is CASSLGGTSNTEAFF.

On this clone: The read ends 3 residues shy of where the CDR3 ends; the end is completed using the germline J gene. The J gene is TRBJ1-1, the V gene TRBV6-2 or TRBV6-3; D remains unclear. Trimming left V 5 bases short and J 4 bases short, with 11 bases between. This CDR3 region has 13 residues. CDR1 is MNHEY and CDR2 is SVGEGT in the germline V gene. The DNA read from the CDR3 is TGTGCCAGCAGTCGCGGCGAGACCACTGAA. This encodes CASSRGETTE. In full, the CDR3 reads CASSRGETTEAFF.

About this clone itself: The missing CDR3 end, 3 residues past where the read stops, is filled in from the germline J gene. The chain combines TRBV20-1 with TRBJ2-1; 8 nucleotides align to TRBD2. Unmatched junction bases numbered 8, after V lost 0 bases and J lost 7 bases. Germline V gives CDR1 DFQATT, CDR2 SNEGSKA (reference sequence). The CDR3 has 15 amino acids. The CDR3 bases that were read are TGCAGTGCTAGAGATCCGGGACTAGGTGGGAATGAG. Protein product: CSARDPGLGGNE. In full, the CDR3 is CSARDPGLGGNEQFF.

Comments on this clone: The CDR3 goes on 3 residues after the read ends, and that part is filled in from the germline J gene. The chain recombines TRBV20-1 with TRBJ2-1; 12 bases are a match to TRBD2. V shed 8 bases and J 6 bases; nucleotides not matched to a gene: 11. Looked up from germline, CDR1 is DFQATT and CDR2 is SNEGSKA (reference sequence). The CDR3 runs to 15 residues. The CDR3 here is CSSTLAGGPGNEQFF. The CDR3 DNA, read in part, is TGCAGTTCCACGCTAGCGGGAGGGCCCGGCAATGAG.

This clone was seen at least ten times. The CDR3 goes on 3 residues after the read ends, and that part is filled in from the germline J gene. J is TRBJ2-2 and V is TRBV4-2; 13 bases agree with TRBD2. This CDR3 region has 17 residues. CDR1 LGHNA and CDR2 YNFKEQ come from the germline V gene. After removal of 3 bases from V and 7 bases from J, the junction contained 8 bases not matched to a gene. The covered CDR3 bases are TGTGCCAGCAGCCAGACGGGACTAGCGGGACTGTTCGGGGAG. This translates into CASSQTGLAGLFGE. Given in full, the CDR3 is CASSQTGLAGLFGELFF.

Of note for this clone: The read ends 3 residues before the CDR3 terminus; that terminus is restored from the germline J gene. This chain joins TRBV23-1 and TRBJ2-6; 7 bases map to TRBD1. TRBV23-1 is known as an ORF, though its function is uncertain. Trimming removed 3 bases from V and 0 bases from J; junction bases left unmatched: 8. The CDR3 is made up of 18 amino acids. CDR3 loop: CASSHRTGVYSGANVLTF. Partial CDR3 DNA: TGCGCCAGCAGTCACAGGACAGGAGTTTACTCTGGGGCCAACGTC.

Turning to this clone: The read stops 3 residues short of the end of the CDR3; the missing end is completed from the germline J gene. This sequence joins TRBV6-1 and TRBJ1-2; 9 bases align to TRBD1. Germline assignment: CDR1 MNHNS and CDR2 SASEGT. Germline trimming cut 4 bases from V and 5 bases from J; bases unmatched to any gene: 2. This CDR3 is built from 13 residues. CDR3: CASSVDRGYGYTF. CDR3 DNA, as far as it was read: TGTGCCAGCAGTGTGGACAGGGGTTATGGC.

This clone was observed a few times. The read gets to within 3 residues of the CDR3 end, and the germline J gene fills in the rest. The V call is TRBV7-9, the J call TRBJ1-2, with unresolved D. CDR1 SEHNR and CDR2 FQNEAQ come from the germline V gene (reference sequence). The CDR3 is 13 residues long. The V end lost 10 bases, the J end lost 4 bases, and 16 bases lay between the germline ends. Partial CDR3 DNA: TGTGCCACCGGAGACTCGCGGTCCTATGGC. It encodes CATGDSRSYG. The full CDR3 is CATGDSRSYGYTF.

Remarks on this clone: The missing CDR3 end, 3 residues past where the read stops, is filled in from the germline J gene. J is TRBJ2-5 and V is TRBV18; tentative D call: TRBD2 (6 bases). Germline V gene sequence: CDR1 KGHSH, CDR2 LQKENI. Trimming left V 7 bases short and J 5 bases short, with 11 bases between. The CDR3 loop spans 12 amino acids. The CDR3 protein is CASCPGRETQYF. The sequenced part of the CDR3 DNA is TGTGCCAGCTGCCCAGGGAGGGAGACC.

This clone was detected only a few times. From the germline J gene comes the end of the CDR3, since the read stops 3 residues before it. The J gene is TRBJ2-5, the V gene TRBV7-7; 9 bases fit TRBD2. The CDR3 sequence is 14 residues long. V shed 4 bases and J 4 bases; nucleotides not matched to a gene: 4. Germline V gene lookup returns CDR1 SSHAT and CDR2 FNYEAQ (reference sequence). The CDR3 sequence is CASSYAGGGETQYF. The sequenced CDR3 bases are TGTGCCAGCAGCTACGCGGGGGGGGGAGAGACC.

In the case of this clone: The read stops 3 residues short of the end of the CDR3; the missing end is completed from the germline J gene. The chain couples TRBV7-8 to TRBJ2-3, with 9 positions matching TRBD1. V dropped 5 bases and J dropped 4; count of bases not matched to a gene: 7. The CDR3 has 15 residues. CDR1 is SGHVS and CDR2 is FQNEAQ in the germline V gene. CDR3 loop: CASSRRTGEADTQYF. Incomplete CDR3 DNA: TGTGCCAGCAGCCGAAGGACAGGGGAAGCAGATACG.

About this clone itself: The read stops 3 residues short of the end of the CDR3; the missing end is completed from the germline J gene. The chain joins TRBV19 to TRBJ2-3, with TRBD1 identical over 9 bases. This CDR3 has 16 residues. The V and J ends lost 7 bases and 4 bases, in that order; junction bases with no gene match: 12. Germline V lookup: CDR1 LNHDA, CDR2 SQIVND (reference sequence). The CDR3 loop is CASNNPGTGFSDTQYF. Incomplete CDR3 DNA: TGTGCCAGTAACAACCCCGGGACAGGGTTTTCAGATACG.

Remarks on this clone: Sequencing ends 3 residues short of the CDR3 end; the germline J gene provides the rest. This chain uses TRBV7-9 with TRBJ1-2; tentative D call: TRBD1 (6 bases). CDR3 length: 15 amino acids. Per the germline V gene, CDR1 is SEHNR and CDR2 is FQNEAQ (reference sequence). V was clipped by 5 bases and J by 3 bases, with 16 bases between them. Here the CDR3 reads CASSRRGSDYYGYTF. The part of the CDR3 DNA that was read is TGTGCCAGCAGCAGAAGGGGGAGTGATTACTATGGC.

This clone was recorded a few times. The read ends 3 residues early relative to the CDR3; the germline J gene fills the gap. The chain recombines TRBV18 with TRBJ2-2; no clear D. Trimming took 2 bases from V and 6 from J, leaving 7 bases between them. The CDR3 sequence is 13 residues long. CDR1 and CDR2 from the germline V gene are KGHSH and LQKENI. The CDR3 DNA, read in part, is TGTGCCAGCTCACCAGCGACATCCGGGGAG. Translating it yields CASSPATSGE. The entire CDR3 reads CASSPATSGELFF.

This clone was observed a few times. The read finishes 3 residues shy of the CDR3 end, and the germline J gene is used to complete it. The V call is TRBV18, the J call TRBJ2-3, with TRBD1 identical over 7 bases. V shed 6 bases and J 4 bases; nucleotides not matched to a gene: 4. The V gene's germline CDR1 is KGHSH and CDR2 LQKENI. The CDR3 covers 13 residues. The CDR3 sequence is CASSPDRADTQYF. The sequenced part of the CDR3 DNA is TGTGCCAGCTCCCCCGACAGGGCAGATACG.

This clone showed up just a few times. The CDR3 end is not reached by the read, which stops 3 residues before it; the germline J gene fills it in. The chain links TRBV7-9 to TRBJ2-1; the D is unclear. Per the germline V gene, CDR1 is SEHNR and CDR2 is FQNEAQ (reference sequence). V lost 5 bases to trimming and J lost 8 bases, with 7 bases between them. The CDR3 covers 11 residues. CDR3 bases read: TGTGCCAGCAGCACGTCGGATGAG. Translated: CASSTSDE. The whole CDR3 protein reads CASSTSDEQFF.

This clone has just a few counts. The CDR3 end is not reached by the read, which stops 3 residues before it; the germline J gene fills it in. This chain links TRBV11-2 with TRBJ1-2; D is perhaps TRBD1 (6 bases). Looked up from germline, CDR1 is SGHAT and CDR2 is FQNNGV. CDR3 length equals 13 residues. V was clipped by 2 bases and J by 4 bases, with 8 bases between them. The CDR3 DNA, read in part, is TGTGCCAGCAGCTTAAACAGGGCCTATGGC. Translation: CASSLNRAYG. The whole CDR3 reads CASSLNRAYGYTF.

A few counts support this clone. The read stops 3 residues short of the end of the CDR3; the missing end is completed from the germline J gene. The rearrangement links TRBV7-2 to TRBJ1-6, with 7 positions matching TRBD1. V lost 0 bases, J lost 9 bases, and 5 bases stayed unmatched. There are 15 residues in the CDR3. The germline CDR1 and CDR2 sequences are SGHTA and FQGNSA. CDR3 bases read: TGTGCCAGCAGCTTAGCGCCAGGGGGTATTTCACCC. Its translation is CASSLAPGGISP. The entire CDR3 sequence reads CASSLAPGGISPLHF.

A remark on this clone: The read gets to within 3 residues of the CDR3 end, and the germline J gene fills in the rest. This chain uses TRBV6-2 or TRBV6-3 with TRBJ2-5, with D hard to call. The length of the CDR3 is 13 residues. Germline CDR1 reads MNHEY; CDR2 reads SVGEGT. Between the trimmed V and J ends, which lost 2 bases and 1 base, there was a span of 5 bases. CDR3 amino acids: CASSYRPQETQYF. The CDR3 DNA, read in part, is TGTGCCAGCAGTTACCGTCCCCAAGAGACC.

This clone was detected only a few times. The read is 3 residues too short to cover the CDR3 end, so that end is filled in from the germline J gene. This rearrangement joins TRBV30 to TRBJ1-6; the match to TRBD1 covers 9 bases. Germline trimming cut 3 bases from V and 0 bases from J; bases unmatched to any gene: 9. Germline values: CDR1 GTSNPN, CDR2 SVGIG (reference sequence). CDR3 length: 18 residues. CDR3 loop: CAWSPPDRGSSYNSPLHF. The CDR3 DNA, read in part, is TGTGCCTGGAGCCCACCGGACAGGGGAAGCTCCTATAATTCACCC.

A remark on this clone: Read coverage stops 3 residues before the CDR3 terminus; the germline J gene supplies the remainder. This chain uses TRBV29-1 with TRBJ2-7, with TRBD1 matching 7 bases. The CDR3 has 14 residues. V lost 6 bases to trimming and J lost 5 bases; unmatched junction nucleotides: 13. The germline CDR1 and CDR2 sequences are SQVTM and ANQGSEA. The CDR3 DNA, read in part, is TGCAGCGTAACGTCCCGGGACAGCCCCCACGAG. Translating gives CSVTSRDSPHE. The full CDR3 protein is CSVTSRDSPHEQYF.

This clone was observed a few times. The missing CDR3 end, 3 residues past where the read stops, is filled in from the germline J gene. Different DNA sequences within this sample yield the same CDR3. The chain has TRBV18 and TRBJ1-6, with 7 bases aligning to TRBD1. J was trimmed by 7 bases and V by 0 bases; bases with no gene match: 3. The CDR3 is 15 residues long. Per germline, CDR1 KGHSH and CDR2 LQKENI. The CDR3 protein is CASSPPEGANSPLHF. CDR3 DNA, as far as it was read: TGTGCCAGCTCACCACCGGAGGGGGCGAATTCACCC.

To note about this clone: The read stops 3 residues short of the end of the CDR3; the missing end is completed from the germline J gene. The chain has TRBV7-9 and TRBJ1-4; D may be TRBD1 (5 bases). Germline CDR1 is SEHNR and CDR2 is FQNEAQ (reference sequence). Trimming took 5 bases from V and 8 from J, leaving 12 bases between them. The CDR3 is 13 amino acids. The CDR3 DNA, read in part, is TGTGCCAGCAGCAGGGGTAGTTCCGAAAAA. It yields the protein CASSRGSSEK. The whole CDR3 region reads CASSRGSSEKLFF.

This clone was recorded a few times. The CDR3 goes on 3 residues after the read ends, and that part is filled in from the germline J gene. The chain uses TRBV19 and TRBJ1-2; the D gene is possibly TRBD1 (6 bases). The germline gives CDR1 LNHDA, CDR2 SQIVND (reference sequence). V was trimmed by 6 bases and J by 7 bases, leaving 18 bases between them. CDR3 length equals 14 residues. The CDR3 loop is CASSNKGRGSGYTF. The part of the CDR3 DNA that was read is TGTGCCAGTAGCAACAAGGGCAGGGGATCTGGC.